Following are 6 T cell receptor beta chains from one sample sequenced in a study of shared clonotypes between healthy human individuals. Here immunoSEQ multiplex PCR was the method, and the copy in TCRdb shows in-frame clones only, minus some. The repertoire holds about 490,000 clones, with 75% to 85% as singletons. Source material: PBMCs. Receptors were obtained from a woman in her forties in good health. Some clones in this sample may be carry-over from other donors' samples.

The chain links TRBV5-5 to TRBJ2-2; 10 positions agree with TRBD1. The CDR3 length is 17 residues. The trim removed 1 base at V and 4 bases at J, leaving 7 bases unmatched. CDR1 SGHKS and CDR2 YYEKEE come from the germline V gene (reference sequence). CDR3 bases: TGTGCCAGCAGCTTGATTGGGACAGGGGTGCCCACCGGGGAGCTGTTTTTT. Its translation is CASSLIGTGVPTGELFF.

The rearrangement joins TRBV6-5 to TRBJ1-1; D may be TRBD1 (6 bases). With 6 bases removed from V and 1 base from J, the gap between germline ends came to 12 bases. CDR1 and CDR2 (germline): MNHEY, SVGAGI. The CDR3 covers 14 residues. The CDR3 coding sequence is TGTGCCAGCAGGGGGACAAGACCGAACACTGAAGCTTTCTTT. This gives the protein CASRGTRPNTEAFF.

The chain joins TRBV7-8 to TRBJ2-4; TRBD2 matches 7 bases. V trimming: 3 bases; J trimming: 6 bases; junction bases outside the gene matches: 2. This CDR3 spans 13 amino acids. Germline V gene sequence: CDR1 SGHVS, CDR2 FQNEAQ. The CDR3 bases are TGTGCCAGCAGCTTCTCGGGGGGAAACATTCAGTACTTC. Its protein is CASSFSGGNIQYF.

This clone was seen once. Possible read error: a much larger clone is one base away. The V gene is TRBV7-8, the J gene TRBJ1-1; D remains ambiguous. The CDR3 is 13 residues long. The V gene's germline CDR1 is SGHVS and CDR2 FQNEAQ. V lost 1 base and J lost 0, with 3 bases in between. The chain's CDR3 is CASSLEVNTEAFF. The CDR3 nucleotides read TGTGCCAGCAGCTTAGAGGTGAACACTGAAGCTTTCTTT.

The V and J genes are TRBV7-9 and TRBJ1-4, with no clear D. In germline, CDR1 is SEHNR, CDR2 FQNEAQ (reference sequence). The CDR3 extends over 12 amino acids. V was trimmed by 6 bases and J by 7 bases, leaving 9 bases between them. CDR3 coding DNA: TGTGCCAGCAGTAATCGTGGTGAAAAACTGTTTTTT. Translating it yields CASSNRGEKLFF.

CDR3 bases: TGTGCCAGCAGCTTAGAGGGGACAGGGTATCAGCCCCAGCATTTT. It is translated as CASSLEGTGYQPQHF. The genes are TRBV7-2 and TRBJ1-5, with TRBD1 identical over 9 bases. This CDR3 has 15 amino acids. With V trimmed by 1 base and J by 5 bases, 3 bases remained unmatched. The germline CDR1 and CDR2 sequences are SGHTA and FQGNSA.